This passage covers 5 T cell receptor beta chains from one sample sequenced in a study of blood T cell repertoires in COVID-19. TCRdb's copy holds only in-frame clones and misses some; the assay was immunoSEQ multiplex PCR. In the table there are about 190,000 clones, around 84% of which are singletons. Sequencing was performed on peripheral blood. The receptors derive from a young man with active or convalescent COVID-19.

The J gene is TRBJ2-1, the V gene TRBV19; D not certain. This CDR3 is built from 14 residues. Trimming removed 5 bases at V and 14 bases at J, with 22 bases between. Per the germline V gene, CDR1 is LNHDA and CDR2 is SQIVND (reference sequence). CDR3 coding DNA: TGTGCCAGTAGTCCCCTTGGAGACCGCATGCTAAAGTTCTTC. It is translated as CASSPLGDRMLKFF.

Regarding this clone: Other DNA sequences in this sample translate to the same CDR3. This chain connects TRBV28 to TRBJ1-2; 8 bases fit TRBD1. Germline-derived CDR1 and CDR2 are MDHEN and SYDVKM. This CDR3 region has 13 residues. Trimming at V came to 6 bases and at J to 8 bases, leaving 8 bases not matched to a gene. In DNA form, the CDR3 reads TGTGCCAGCAGCTCACGACAGGGGCAGGGCTACACCTTC. Translating gives CASSSRQGQGYTF.

The V and J genes are TRBV6-1 and TRBJ1-2; the D is unclear. CDR1 and CDR2 (germline): MNHNS, SASEGT. V was shortened by 2 bases and J by 9 bases, with 10 bases between the two germline ends. This CDR3 region has 12 residues. CDR3: CASSETGFRYTF. The CDR3 DNA reads TGTGCCAGCAGTGAAACGGGTTTTCGCTACACCTTC.

The chain employs TRBV7-9 and TRBJ1-1; tentatively, D is TRBD1 (6 bases). V lost 5 bases and J 0 bases, leaving 10 bases between the germline ends. The germline V gene encodes CDR1 SEHNR and CDR2 FQNEAQ (reference sequence). The CDR3 is 14 amino acids. CDR3 coding DNA: TGTGCCAGCAGCCGAGGGGACATGAACACTGAAGCTTTCTTT. This codes for CASSRGDMNTEAFF. The full variable domain, in which reference TRBV7-9 and TRBJ1-1 provide the parts outside the CDR3, is DTGVSQNPRHKITKRGQNVTFRCDPISEHNRLYWYRQTLGQGPEFLTYFQNEAQLEKSRLLSDRFSAERPKGSFSTLEIQRTEQGDSAMYLCASSRGDMNTEAFFGQGTRLTVV.

This chain uses TRBV10-3 with TRBJ2-7, with TRBD1 matching 8 bases. The CDR3 length is 16 residues. Germline-derived CDR1 and CDR2 are ENHRY and SYGVKD. V shed 7 bases and J 3 bases; nucleotides not matched to a gene: 14. The chain's CDR3 is CAITEGVGTGYYEQYF. In DNA, the CDR3 is TGTGCCATCACCGAGGGTGTCGGGACAGGATACTACGAGCAGTACTTC.